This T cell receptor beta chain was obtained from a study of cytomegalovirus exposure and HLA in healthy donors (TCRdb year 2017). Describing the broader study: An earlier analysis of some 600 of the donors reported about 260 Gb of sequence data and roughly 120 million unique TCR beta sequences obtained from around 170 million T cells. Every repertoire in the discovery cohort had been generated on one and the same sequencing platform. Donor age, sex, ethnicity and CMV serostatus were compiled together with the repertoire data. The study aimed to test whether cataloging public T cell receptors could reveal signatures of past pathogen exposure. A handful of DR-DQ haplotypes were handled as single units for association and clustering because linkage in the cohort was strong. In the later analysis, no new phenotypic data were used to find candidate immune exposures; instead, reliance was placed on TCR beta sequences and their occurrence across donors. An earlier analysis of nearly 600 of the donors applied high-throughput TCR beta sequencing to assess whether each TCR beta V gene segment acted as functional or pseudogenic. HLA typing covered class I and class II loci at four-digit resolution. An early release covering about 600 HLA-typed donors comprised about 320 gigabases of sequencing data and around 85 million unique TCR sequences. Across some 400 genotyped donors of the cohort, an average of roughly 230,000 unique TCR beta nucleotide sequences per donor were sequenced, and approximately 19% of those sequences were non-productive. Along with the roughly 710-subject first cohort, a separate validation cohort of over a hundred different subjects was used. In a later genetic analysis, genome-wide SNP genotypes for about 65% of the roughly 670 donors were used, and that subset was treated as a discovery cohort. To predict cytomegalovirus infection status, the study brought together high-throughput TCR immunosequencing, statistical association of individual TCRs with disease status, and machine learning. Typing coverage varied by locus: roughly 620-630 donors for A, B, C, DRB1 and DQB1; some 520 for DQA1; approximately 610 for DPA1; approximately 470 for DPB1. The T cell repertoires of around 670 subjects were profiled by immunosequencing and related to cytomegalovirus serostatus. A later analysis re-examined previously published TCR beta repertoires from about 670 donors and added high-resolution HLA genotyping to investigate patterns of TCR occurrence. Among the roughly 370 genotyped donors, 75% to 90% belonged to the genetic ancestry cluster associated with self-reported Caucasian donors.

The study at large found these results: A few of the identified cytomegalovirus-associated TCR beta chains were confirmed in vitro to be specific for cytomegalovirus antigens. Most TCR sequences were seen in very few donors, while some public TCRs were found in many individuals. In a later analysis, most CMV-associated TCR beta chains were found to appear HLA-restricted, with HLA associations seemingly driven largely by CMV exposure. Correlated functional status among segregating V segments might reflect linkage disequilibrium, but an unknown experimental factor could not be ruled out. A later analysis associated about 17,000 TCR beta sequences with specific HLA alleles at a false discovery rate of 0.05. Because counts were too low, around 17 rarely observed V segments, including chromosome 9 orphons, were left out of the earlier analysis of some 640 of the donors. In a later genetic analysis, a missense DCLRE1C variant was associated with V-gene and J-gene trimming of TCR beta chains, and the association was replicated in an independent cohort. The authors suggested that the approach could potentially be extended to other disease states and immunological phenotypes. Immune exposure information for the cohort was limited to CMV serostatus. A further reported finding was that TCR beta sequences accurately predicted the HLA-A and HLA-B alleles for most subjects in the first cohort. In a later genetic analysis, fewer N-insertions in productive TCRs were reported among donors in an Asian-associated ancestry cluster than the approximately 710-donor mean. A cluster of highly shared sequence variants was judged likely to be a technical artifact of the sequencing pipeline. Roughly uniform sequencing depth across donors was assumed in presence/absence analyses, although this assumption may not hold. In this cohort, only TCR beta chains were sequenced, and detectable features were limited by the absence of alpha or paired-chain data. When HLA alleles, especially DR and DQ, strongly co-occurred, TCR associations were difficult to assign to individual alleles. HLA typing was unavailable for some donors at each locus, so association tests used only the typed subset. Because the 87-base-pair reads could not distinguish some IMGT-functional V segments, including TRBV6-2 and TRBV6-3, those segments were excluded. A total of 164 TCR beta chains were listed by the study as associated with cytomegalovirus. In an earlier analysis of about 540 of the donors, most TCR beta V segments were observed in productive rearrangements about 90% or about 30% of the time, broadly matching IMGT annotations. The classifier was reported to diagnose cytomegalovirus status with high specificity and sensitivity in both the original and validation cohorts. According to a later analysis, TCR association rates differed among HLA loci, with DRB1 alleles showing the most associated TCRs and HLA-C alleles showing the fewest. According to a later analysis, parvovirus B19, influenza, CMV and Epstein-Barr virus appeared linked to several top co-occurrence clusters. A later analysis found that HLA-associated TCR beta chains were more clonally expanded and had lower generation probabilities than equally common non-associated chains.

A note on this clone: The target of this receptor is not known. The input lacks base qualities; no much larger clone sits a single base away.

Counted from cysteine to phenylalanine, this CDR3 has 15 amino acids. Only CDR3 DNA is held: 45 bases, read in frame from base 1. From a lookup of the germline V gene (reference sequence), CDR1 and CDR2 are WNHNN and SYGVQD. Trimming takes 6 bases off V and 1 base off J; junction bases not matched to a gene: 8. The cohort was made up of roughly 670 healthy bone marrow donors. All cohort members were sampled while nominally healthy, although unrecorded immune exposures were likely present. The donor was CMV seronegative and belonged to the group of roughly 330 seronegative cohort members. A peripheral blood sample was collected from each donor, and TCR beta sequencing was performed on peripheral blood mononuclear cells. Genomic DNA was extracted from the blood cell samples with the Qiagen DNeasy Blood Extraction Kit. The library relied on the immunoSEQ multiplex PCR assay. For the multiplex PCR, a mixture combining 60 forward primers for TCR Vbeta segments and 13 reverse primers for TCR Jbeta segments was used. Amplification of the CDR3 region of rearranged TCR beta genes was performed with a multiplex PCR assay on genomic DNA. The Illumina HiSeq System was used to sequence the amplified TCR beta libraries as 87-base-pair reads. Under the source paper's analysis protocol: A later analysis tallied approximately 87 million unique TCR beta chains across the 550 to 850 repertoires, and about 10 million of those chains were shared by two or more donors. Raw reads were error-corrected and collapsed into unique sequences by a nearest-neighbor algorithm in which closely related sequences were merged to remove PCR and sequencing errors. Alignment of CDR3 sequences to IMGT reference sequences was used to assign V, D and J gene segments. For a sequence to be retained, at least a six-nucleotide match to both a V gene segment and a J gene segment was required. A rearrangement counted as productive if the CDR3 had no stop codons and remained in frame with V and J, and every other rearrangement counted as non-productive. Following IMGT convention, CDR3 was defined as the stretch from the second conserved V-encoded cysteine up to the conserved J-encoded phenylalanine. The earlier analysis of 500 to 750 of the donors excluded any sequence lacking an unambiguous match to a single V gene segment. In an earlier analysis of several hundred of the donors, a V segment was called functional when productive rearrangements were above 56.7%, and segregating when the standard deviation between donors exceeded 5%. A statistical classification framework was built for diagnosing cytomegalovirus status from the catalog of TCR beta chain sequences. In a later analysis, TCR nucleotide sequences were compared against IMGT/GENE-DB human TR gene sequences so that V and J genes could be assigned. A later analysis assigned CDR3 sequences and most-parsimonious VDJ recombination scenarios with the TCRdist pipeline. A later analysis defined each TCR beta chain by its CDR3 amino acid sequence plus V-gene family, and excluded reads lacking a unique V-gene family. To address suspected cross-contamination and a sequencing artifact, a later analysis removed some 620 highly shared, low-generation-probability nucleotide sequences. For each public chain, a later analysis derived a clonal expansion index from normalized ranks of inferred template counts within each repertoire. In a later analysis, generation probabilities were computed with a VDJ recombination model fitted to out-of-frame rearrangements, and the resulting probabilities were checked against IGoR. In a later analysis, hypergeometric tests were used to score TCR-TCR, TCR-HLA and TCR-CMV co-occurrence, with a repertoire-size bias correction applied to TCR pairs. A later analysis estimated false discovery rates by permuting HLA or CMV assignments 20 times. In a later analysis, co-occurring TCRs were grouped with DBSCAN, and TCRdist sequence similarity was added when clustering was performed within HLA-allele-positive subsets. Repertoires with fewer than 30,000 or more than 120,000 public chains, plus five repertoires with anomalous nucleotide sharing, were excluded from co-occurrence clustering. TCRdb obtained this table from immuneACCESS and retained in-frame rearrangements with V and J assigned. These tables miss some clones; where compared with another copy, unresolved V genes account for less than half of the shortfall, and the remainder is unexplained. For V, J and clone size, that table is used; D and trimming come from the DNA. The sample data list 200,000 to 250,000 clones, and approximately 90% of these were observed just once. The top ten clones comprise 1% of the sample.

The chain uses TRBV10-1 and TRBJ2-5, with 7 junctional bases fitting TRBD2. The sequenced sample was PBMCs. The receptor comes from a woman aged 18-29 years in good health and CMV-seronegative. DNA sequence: TGCGCCAGCAGCGAGACTAGCAGGGCCCAAGAGACCCAGTACTTC. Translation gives CASSETSRAQETQYF.